Presented here are 32 T cell receptor beta chains from one specimen sequenced in a study of T cells in Graves' hyperthyroidism and ophthalmopathy. From RNA transcripts, TCR beta CDR3 regions were amplified. The HTBI set primed first-round TCR CDR3 RT-PCR. TCRdb reprocessed the multiplex PCR reads via MiXCR and lists one record per CDR3 protein. The sample consists of approximately 430,000 distinct CDR3 sequences, less than 20% of them appearing once. The sequenced sample consisted of blood. The receptors were gathered from a woman between 18 and 29 years old with Graves' hyperthyroidism.

This clonotype was detected a few times. DNA for the CDR3: TGTGCCACCAGCAGTCCCCGGGAAGCCAACTATGGCTACACCTTC. Translation gives CATSSPREANYGYTF. The rearrangement links TRBV15 to TRBJ1-2; D remains unclear. CDR3 length: 15 residues. Germline CDR1 LNHNV, CDR2 YYDKDF (reference sequence). The germline V and J ends were trimmed by 3 bases and 2 bases, with 13 bases remaining between them.

This chain uses TRBV12-5 with TRBJ2-3, with D hard to call. CDR1 is LGHNT, CDR2 FRNRAP, per germline. This CDR3 is built from 12 residues. V was shortened by 0 bases and J by 7 bases, with 5 bases between the two germline ends. This chain's CDR3 is CASGLVQNTQYF. CDR3 bases: TGTGCTAGTGGTTTGGTACAGAATACGCAGTATTTT. The complete variable domain, with remaining parts taken from reference TRBV12-5 and TRBJ2-3, reads DARVTQTPRHKVTEMGQEVTMRCQPILGHNTVFWYRQTMMQGLELLAYFRNRAPLDDSGMPKDRFSAEMPDATLATLKIQPSEPRDSAVYFCASGLVQNTQYFGPGTRLTVL.

This clonotype was recorded a few times. Sequence at one end of the junction differs from germline and may be a read error. V and J are TRBV4-2 and TRBJ2-1; D perhaps matches TRBD2 (6 bases). In germline, CDR1 is LGHNA, CDR2 YNFKEQ. The CDR3 extends over 14 amino acids. DNA for the CDR3: TGTGCCAGCACCCAAGGCGAGGGAGGCAATGAGCAGTTCTTC. Amino acids: CASTQGEGGNEQFF.

This clonotype was seen at least ten times. V and J are TRBV20-1 and TRBJ1-1; D remains ambiguous. Trimming removed 6 bases at V and 3 bases at J, with 20 bases between. This CDR3 comprises 15 residues. CDR1 DFQATT and CDR2 SNEGSKA come from the germline V gene (reference sequence). CDR3 nucleotide sequence: TGCAGTGCAAGAAGGAGTCTCAGAGGGTACACTGAAGCTTTCTTT. Its translation is CSARRSLRGYTEAFF.

The sample holds many counts of this clonotype. The chain employs TRBV20-1 and TRBJ2-5, with 8 bases that match TRBD1. The CDR3 has 14 amino acids. V shed 5 bases, J shed 2 bases, and the junction held 7 bases outside the gene matches. Germline CDR1 DFQATT, CDR2 SNEGSKA (reference sequence). CDR3 bases: TGCAGTGCTGGTGACAGGGGAGATCAAGAGACCCAGTACTTC. Amino acid sequence: CSAGDRGDQETQYF.

This clonotype has at least ten counts. The genes are TRBV4-2 and TRBJ2-1; 12 bases line up with TRBD2. Trimming removed 5 bases from V and 0 bases from J; junction bases left unmatched: 5. The CDR3 has 17 amino acids. Germline V CDR1 and CDR2: LGHNA, YNFKEQ. CDR3 amino acids: CASSFRLAGASYNEQFF. CDR3 sequence (DNA): TGTGCCAGCAGCTTTCGACTAGCGGGGGCCTCCTACAATGAGCAGTTCTTC.

The chain couples TRBV20-1 to TRBJ1-1; D is unclear. In germline, CDR1 is DFQATT, CDR2 SNEGSKA (reference sequence). Deletions cut 0 bases from V and 0 bases from J, with 8 bases between. This CDR3 spans 14 amino acids. CDR3 sequence reads: CSAREGGLNTEAFF. The CDR3 nucleotides are TGCAGTGCTAGAGAGGGCGGATTGAACACTGAAGCTTTCTTT.

This clonotype appeared many times. The V and J genes are TRBV3-1 and TRBJ2-2; no clear D. Trimming cost V 7 bases and J 6 bases, with 9 bases left between them. This CDR3 is 12 amino acids long. Germline CDR1 LGHDT, CDR2 YNNKEL (reference sequence). The CDR3 bases are TGTGCCAGCACCGGTGAATCCGGGGAGCTGTTTTTT. Translation: CASTGESGELFF.

In its sample, this clonotype was seen many times. This rearrangement joins TRBV10-3 to TRBJ1-1, with TRBD1 as a possible D gene (5 bases). CDR3 length equals 14 residues. V dropped 3 bases and J dropped 1 base, with 9 bases sitting between them. The V gene's germline CDR1 is ENHRY and CDR2 SYGVKD. The CDR3 sequence is CAISDWGKNTEAFF. The CDR3 bases are TGTGCCATCAGTGATTGGGGGAAGAACACTGAAGCTTTCTTT.

This clonotype was observed at least ten times. The chain employs TRBV7-9 and TRBJ1-1; D gene unclear. V lost 7 bases to trimming and J lost 4 bases, with 13 bases between them. Germline lookup yields CDR1 SEHNR and CDR2 FQNEAQ (reference sequence). The CDR3 is made up of 13 amino acids. DNA for the CDR3: TGTGCCAGCACCGTATTTCGCGGCACTGAAGCTTTCTTT. Amino acid sequence: CASTVFRGTEAFF.

Ten or more counts support this clonotype. CDR3 coding DNA: TGTGCCAGCAGCCCCCGGGACAGAAGCTCCTACGAGCAGTACTTC. The encoded protein is CASSPRDRSSYEQYF. V gene TRBV6-5 combines with J gene TRBJ2-7, with 7 bases lining up with TRBD1. Per germline, CDR1 MNHEY and CDR2 SVGAGI. J lost 0 bases, V lost 6 bases, and 8 bases had no gene match. The CDR3 loop spans 15 amino acids.

Ten or more counts support this clonotype. The rearrangement joins TRBV30 to TRBJ1-2; D possibly corresponds to TRBD1 (6 bases). Per the germline V gene, CDR1 is GTSNPN and CDR2 is SVGIG (reference sequence). CDR3 length: 11 residues. The V end was cut by 7 bases, the J end by 7 bases, with 13 bases between. In DNA form, the CDR3 reads TGTGCCTACCGGGAAGGGGGTGGCTACACCTTC. This gives the protein CAYREGGGYTF.

This clonotype was detected only a few times. The V and J genes are TRBV20-1 and TRBJ1-2; D is undetermined. There are 13 residues in the CDR3. Looked up from germline, CDR1 is DFQATT and CDR2 is SNEGSKA (reference sequence). The V gene lost 0 bases and the J gene lost 5 bases, with 10 bases spanning the gap. The CDR3 DNA reads TGCAGTGCTAGAGATCGGGGAAGTTATGGCTACACCTTC. Residues: CSARDRGSYGYTF.

In its sample, this clonotype was seen a few times. The J gene is TRBJ2-1, the V gene TRBV9, with TRBD2 matching 8 bases. This CDR3 spans 14 amino acids. Germline trimming cut 4 bases from V and 8 bases from J; bases unmatched to any gene: 8. Looked up from germline, CDR1 is SGDLS and CDR2 is YYNGEE. In nucleotides, the CDR3 is TGTGCCAGCAGCTACGGGGGGGCCAGGTATGAGCAGTTCTTC. This encodes CASSYGGARYEQFF.

In this sample, this clonotype turned up many times. The V call is TRBV7-3, the J call TRBJ2-3, with D unclear. Germline CDR1 and CDR2: SGHTA and FQGTGA. Trimming took off 5 bases at V and 4 bases at J, with 19 bases between the two ends. The CDR3 spans 16 residues. CDR3 amino acids: CASSRPGPNQADTQYF. The CDR3 nucleotides read TGTGCCAGCAGCCGACCCGGACCCAATCAAGCAGATACGCAGTATTTT.

This clonotype occurred many times. This chain links TRBV20-1 with TRBJ2-7; tentatively, D is TRBD2 (6 bases). Trimming left V 0 bases short and J 2 bases short, with 11 bases between. The CDR3 is 14 amino acids. CDR1 is DFQATT and CDR2 is SNEGSKA in the germline V gene (reference sequence). The CDR3 DNA follows: TGCAGTGCTAGAGATCCCGGAGGGGCCTACGAGCAGTACTTC. It codes for CSARDPGGAYEQYF.

The chain joins TRBV10-3 to TRBJ1-2; D gene unclear. The CDR3 runs to 14 residues. CDR1 is ENHRY and CDR2 is SYGVKD in the germline V gene. The CDR3 here is CVTTMDGALYGYTF. The CDR3 DNA follows: TGTGTCACCACTATGGACGGAGCACTCTATGGCTACACCTTC.

This clonotype was detected many times. The chain carries TRBV11-2 and TRBJ2-3, with 8 bases lining up with TRBD1. CDR1 and CDR2 from the germline V gene are SGHAT and FQNNGV. This CDR3 comprises 15 residues. V lost 2 bases, J lost 5 bases, and 6 bases stayed unmatched. CDR3 loop: CASSLSQGAGDTQYF. The DNA of the CDR3 is TGTGCCAGCAGCTTAAGCCAGGGGGCTGGAGATACGCAGTATTTT.

The chain links TRBV7-8 to TRBJ1-1; unclear D gene. V dropped 1 base and J dropped 6 bases, with 12 bases sitting between them. CDR1 is SGHVS and CDR2 is FQNEAQ in the germline V gene. The CDR3 sequence is 14 residues long. As DNA, the CDR3 is TGTGCCAGCAGCTTAGTCGGTTACGATCCTGAAGCTTTCTTT. Protein: CASSLVGYDPEAFF.

This clonotype has a count of ten or more. The rearrangement links TRBV4-1 to TRBJ2-1; TRBD2 is a possible D gene (5 bases). V dropped 4 bases and J dropped 9 bases, with 19 bases sitting between them. Per germline, CDR1 MGHRA and CDR2 YSYEKL. CDR3 length equals 15 residues. CDR3 nucleotides: TGCGCCAGCAGCCCACGCCTCTTGAGGGAAGCTGAGCAGTTCTTC. It specifies CASSPRLLREAEQFF.

The sample holds a few counts of this clonotype. The V call is TRBV19, the J call TRBJ1-6; D remains ambiguous. Deletions cut 3 bases from V and 9 bases from J, with 12 bases between. The CDR3 totals 14 residues. Germline CDR1 LNHDA, CDR2 SQIVND (reference sequence). In nucleotides, the CDR3 is TGTGCCAGTAGTATCGAGGCCCCAGGTTCACCCCTCCACTTT. This gives the protein CASSIEAPGSPLHF.

This clonotype came up many times. This chain uses TRBV6-5 with TRBJ1-2; D is undetermined. The V end was cut by 0 bases, the J end by 10 bases, with 9 bases between. This CDR3 has 12 residues. In germline, CDR1 is MNHEY, CDR2 SVGAGI. The CDR3 is CASSYSTGSYTF. In DNA form, the CDR3 reads TGTGCCAGCAGTTACTCGACGGGCTCCTACACCTTC.

The chain joins TRBV20-1 to TRBJ2-7; the D is unclear. The CDR3 has 11 amino acids. Germline loops: CDR1 DFQATT, CDR2 SNEGSKA (reference sequence). V lost 7 bases and J 2 bases, leaving 9 bases between the germline ends. In DNA, the CDR3 is TGCAGTGGAAAAGGAGCCTACGAGCAGTACTTC. Its translation is CSGKGAYEQYF.

The chain joins TRBV28 to TRBJ1-6; D remains unclear. V lost 6 bases to trimming and J lost 14 bases, with 14 bases between them. The germline CDR1 and CDR2 sequences are MDHEN and SYDVKM. The CDR3 sequence is 12 residues long. The CDR3 sequence is CASSQDVESLHF. The CDR3 DNA is TGTGCCAGCAGCCAGGACGTTGAATCCCTCCACTTT.

This clonotype was found a few times. The chain links TRBV7-9 to TRBJ2-7; D might be TRBD1 or TRBD2, each matching 5 bases. V was pared by 3 bases and J by 4 bases, with 16 bases between. The CDR3 loop spans 15 amino acids. Germline-derived CDR1 and CDR2 are SEHNR and FQNEAQ (reference sequence). The CDR3 DNA follows: TGTGCCAGCAGCTTCGTGACAGAGGGCGGTTACGAGCAGTACTTC. This sequence encodes CASSFVTEGGYEQYF.

J is TRBJ2-3 and V is TRBV14, with TRBD2 identical over 9 bases. The CDR3 spans 16 residues. The germline CDR1 and CDR2 sequences are SGHDN and FVKESK. Trimming at V came to 3 bases and at J to 3 bases, leaving 7 bases not matched to a gene. The CDR3: CASSQRLSGSTDTQYF. CDR3 nucleotide sequence: TGTGCCAGCAGCCAGCGGCTTAGCGGGAGTACAGATACGCAGTATTTT.

This clonotype was counted many times. This rearrangement joins TRBV30 to TRBJ2-1; D may be TRBD1 or TRBD2 (5 bases each). V was clipped by 3 bases and J by 6 bases, with 12 bases between them. Per germline, CDR1 GTSNPN and CDR2 SVGIG (reference sequence). CDR3 length: 13 residues. The CDR3 DNA is TGTGCCTGGAGGGGGGTAGCAGGCAATGAGCAGTTCTTC. It translates to CAWRGVAGNEQFF.

This clonotype has a count of ten or more. The chain couples TRBV3-1 to TRBJ2-1; D is perhaps TRBD2 (6 bases). Germline assignment: CDR1 LGHDT and CDR2 YNNKEL (reference sequence). V shed 0 bases and J shed 5 bases, with 11 bases lying between them. This CDR3 comprises 15 residues. The CDR3, as DNA: TGTGCCAGCAGCCAAGATGCGGGACGGAACAATGAGCAGTTCTTC. Its translation is CASSQDAGRNNEQFF.

This clonotype was detected many times. V gene TRBV11-2 combines with J gene TRBJ1-6; TRBD1 matches 9 bases. Unmatched junction bases numbered 4, after V lost 4 bases and J lost 9 bases. The CDR3 covers 14 residues. Per the germline V gene, CDR1 is SGHAT and CDR2 is FQNNGV. The CDR3 DNA reads as TGTGCCAGCAGCTACCGGGACAGGGTTTCACCCCTCCACTTT. This codes for CASSYRDRVSPLHF.

This clonotype was detected ten times or more. CDR3 sequence: CASRGHPNTEAFF. The CDR3 region has the DNA TGTGCCAGCAGGGGACATCCGAACACTGAAGCTTTCTTT. The chain combines TRBV28 with TRBJ1-1; tentative D call: TRBD1 (6 bases). Trimming removed 6 bases at V and 1 base at J, with 9 bases between. Germline V gene lookup returns CDR1 MDHEN and CDR2 SYDVKM. The CDR3 runs 13 residues.

This chain uses TRBV3-1 with TRBJ2-2; 11 bases fit TRBD2. V gave up 5 bases and J gave up 5 bases; unmatched junction bases: 13. Germline V gene lookup returns CDR1 LGHDT and CDR2 YNNKEL (reference sequence). This CDR3 has 18 amino acids. The CDR3 protein is CASSSRLAGSLWTGELFF. CDR3 coding DNA: TGTGCCAGCAGCTCTCGACTAGCGGGGAGCCTTTGGACCGGGGAGCTGTTTTTT.

This clonotype was observed many times. J is TRBJ2-7 and V is TRBV12-3 or TRBV12-4, with D unclear. The CDR3 totals 17 residues. V was pared by 6 bases and J by 0 bases, with 21 bases between. CDR3 nucleotide sequence: TGTGCCAGCAGCCCCCCCATCTGGCTTGACGGCTCCTACGAGCAGTACTTC. It codes for CASSPPIWLDGSYEQYF.